The 3 T cell receptor beta chains given below trace back to one sample, sequenced in a study of response to subunit inactivated influenza vaccine. TCRdb called the RT-PCR reads again in MiXCR, with one record for every CDR3 protein. The repertoire has more than 450,000 distinct CDR3 sequences, roughly 10% of them found once; the top ten carry 11%. In addition, the sample was reused for a study of T cells expressing NK-cell markers. According to that study: The authors generated TCR beta cDNA through 5'RACE template switching with UMIs.

The sequenced sample was PBMCs from blood, obtained on the day of vaccination. Receptor source: a man aged 45-60 years who received an inactivated influenza vaccine.

This clonotype was seen repeatedly, ten times or more. V is TRBV29-1 and J is TRBJ2-2; D perhaps matches TRBD2 (6 bases). V gave up 4 bases and J gave up 0 bases, with 9 bases separating them. The CDR3 runs to 14 residues. Germline CDR1 reads SQVTM; CDR2 reads ANQGSEA. CDR3 protein: CSVGPGANTGELFF. The CDR3 nucleotides read TGCAGCGTTGGGCCGGGGGCGAACACCGGGGAGCTGTTTTTT.

This clonotype appeared many times. This chain uses TRBV9 with TRBJ2-7; D is perhaps TRBD2 (6 bases). Trimming removed 2 bases at V and 1 base at J, with 10 bases between. This CDR3 contains 14 residues. CDR1 is SGDLS and CDR2 is YYNGEE in the germline V gene. CDR3 in DNA: TGTGCCAGCAGCGTCAGTAGCGGATCCTACGAGCAGTACTTC. As protein: CASSVSSGSYEQYF.

Many counts were recorded for this clonotype. The CDR3 protein is CSAKISTGLQNQPQHF. CDR3 nucleotide sequence: TGCAGTGCGAAAATCTCGACAGGGCTCCAAAATCAGCCCCAGCATTTT. This chain joins TRBV20-1 and TRBJ1-5; TRBD1 aligns across 7 bases. Germline values: CDR1 DFQATT, CDR2 SNEGSKA (reference sequence). Losses at the gene ends were 6 bases for V and 4 bases for J; bases not matched to a gene: 15. The CDR3 runs 16 residues.